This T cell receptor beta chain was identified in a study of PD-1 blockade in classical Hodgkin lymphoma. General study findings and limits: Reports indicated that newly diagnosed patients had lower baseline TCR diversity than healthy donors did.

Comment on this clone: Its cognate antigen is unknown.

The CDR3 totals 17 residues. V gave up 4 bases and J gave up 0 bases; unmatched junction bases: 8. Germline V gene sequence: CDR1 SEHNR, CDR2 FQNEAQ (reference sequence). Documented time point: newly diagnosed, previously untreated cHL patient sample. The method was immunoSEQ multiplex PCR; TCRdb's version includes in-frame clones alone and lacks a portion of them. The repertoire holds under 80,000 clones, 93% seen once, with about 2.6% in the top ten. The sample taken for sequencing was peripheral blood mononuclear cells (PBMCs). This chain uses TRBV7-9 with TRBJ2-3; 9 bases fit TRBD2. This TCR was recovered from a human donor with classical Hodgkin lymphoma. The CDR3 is CASSWVAGASSTDTQYF. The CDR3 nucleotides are TGTGCCAGCAGCTGGGTAGCGGGAGCCTCTAGCACAGATACGCAGTATTTT.